The rows below give T cell receptor beta chains drawn from one sample of a study of shared clonotypes between healthy human individuals. Profiled with immunoSEQ multiplex PCR; TCRdb holds only in-frame clones, not every one. The sample holds fewer than 100,000 clones, about 68% seen once. Sequenced material: memory CD8+ T cells sorted from blood. Receptors were obtained from a man under 40 in good health. Each CDR3 is given with its conserved first and last residue.

cdr3_aa v_call
CASMVAHPLAYEQYF TRBV27
CASSQLRGREGHLTDTQYF TRBV4-1
CASSILGTRYNEQFF TRBV19
CASSLLLAGAGNEQFF TRBV5-4
CASSGSAGVYEQYF TRBV5-5
CASSQESGSYNEQFF TRBV25-1
CASRQPNNFYTEAFF TRBV7-9
CASSPGLNYGYTF TRBV27
CSVAGSGYEQYF TRBV29-1
CASSLTGVGNTIYF TRBV28
CARGRRYEQYF TRBV28
CASSLSGAELFF TRBV28
CASSPTRREETQYF TRBV7-8
CSVGGLLLAGVLSGEQFF TRBV29-1
CASSLGYRGREDEKLFF TRBV7-1